Given below is one T cell receptor (beta chain) in context. The V end lost 4 bases, the J end lost 3 bases, and 27 bases lay between the germline ends. Looked up from germline, CDR1 is LGHNA and CDR2 is YSLEER. CDR3 length: 20 residues. The sample comes from a study of OX40 agonist ivuxolimab in advanced cancers. This table comes from immunoSEQ multiplex PCR, and its TCRdb copy is limited to in-frame clones, with some not included. The sample holds around 60,000 clones, 91% seen once. The chain is built from TRBV4-3 and TRBJ2-2; a possible D gene is TRBD1 (5 bases). This TCR derives from an adult with an advanced solid tumor such as melanoma, head and neck, liver or kidney cancer. This sample comprised CD4+ or CD8+ T cells sorted from blood, obtained in a trial of the OX40 agonist ivuxolimab. CDR3 amino acids: CASSRSTKVQGRVYTGELFF. The CDR3 region has the DNA TGCGCCAGCAGCCGCTCTACTAAAGTTCAGGGAAGGGTCTACACCGGGGAGCTGTTTTTT.